The 2 T cell receptor delta chains below all came from one sample that was sequenced in a study of γδ T cells in repeated Plasmodium falciparum infection. Gammadelta T cells were flow-sorted from PBMC into Vgamma9/Vdelta2+ and Vdelta2-negative populations for bulk analysis. TCRdb re-called the multiplex PCR reads with CATT. Of roughly 93,000 delta-chain clones in the sample, roughly 0.9% are singletons; the top ten hold around 9.6%. Sample: gamma-delta T cells from blood. The receptors stem from a pool of human donors (malaria-infected and uninfected, not separated).

This clone turned up a few times. Translating this DNA gives a protein that differs at residue 4 from the TCRdb one, which belongs to a much larger clone; a read error is likely, and the protein shown is this translation. The chain has TRDV2 and TRDJ1; TRDD3 agrees at 9 bases. As TCRdb names no J gene, one was assigned here on the basis of a DNA match to germline. J gave up 0 bases and V 5 bases, and 18 bases lay outside the gene matches. Germline V lookup: CDR1 GEAIGNYY, CDR2 EKD. This CDR3 comprises 19 residues. The CDR3 DNA sequence: TGTGCCTGTGCCGGATTAGACGGATTACTGGGGGACTACACCGATAAACTCATCTTT. It translates to CACAGLDGLLGDYTDKLIF.

In this sample, this clone turned up a few times. With only one base between it and a far larger clone, this is likely a read error. The sample carries other DNA sequences with the same CDR3. The J gene is TRDJ1, the V gene TRAV38-2/DV8; D is perhaps TRDD2 (5 bases). V lost 5 bases and J lost 0, with 20 bases in between. Germline V gives CDR1 TSESDYY, CDR2 QEAYKQQN. The CDR3 consists of 17 residues. The CDR3: CAYSDRTLHSNTDKLIF. The CDR3 DNA sequence: TGTGCTTATAGCGACCGAACCCTTCACTCCAACACCGATAAACTCATCTTT.